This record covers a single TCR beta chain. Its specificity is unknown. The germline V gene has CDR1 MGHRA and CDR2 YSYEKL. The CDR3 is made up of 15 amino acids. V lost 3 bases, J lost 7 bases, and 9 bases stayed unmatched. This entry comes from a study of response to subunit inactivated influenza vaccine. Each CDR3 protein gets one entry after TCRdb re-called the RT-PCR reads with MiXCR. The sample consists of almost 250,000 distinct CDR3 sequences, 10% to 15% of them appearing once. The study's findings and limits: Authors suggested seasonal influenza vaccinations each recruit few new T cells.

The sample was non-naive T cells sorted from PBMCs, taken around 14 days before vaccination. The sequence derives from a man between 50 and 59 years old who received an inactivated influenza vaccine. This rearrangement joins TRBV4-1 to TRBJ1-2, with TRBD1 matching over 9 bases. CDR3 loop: CASSQGTGIVSGYTF. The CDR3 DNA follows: TGCGCCAGCAGCCAGGGGACAGGGATTGTCTCTGGCTACACCTTC.